This T cell receptor beta chain was found in a study of CD8+CD57+ T cells in acquired aplastic anemia. This CDR3 contains 13 residues. CDR1 and CDR2 from the germline V gene are MNHEY and SVGEGT. Patients sequenced had flow cytometry evidence of CD8+CD57+ cell expansion. This clonotype was picked up a small number of times. At one of its ends the junction is not consistent with the germline gene, which may arise from a read error. TCR beta VDJ and CDR3 profiles were obtained from a genomic DNA template. TCRdb used MiXCR to reprocess the reads, holding one entry per CDR3 protein. Among 150,000 to 200,000 distinct CDR3 sequences listed, less than 50% were seen once.

The V gene is TRBV6-2 or TRBV6-3, the J gene TRBJ2-7; possibly TRBD1 or TRBD2 for D (5 bases each). Material for sequencing was sorted CD4+, CD8+, or CD8+CD57+ T cells (not recorded which) from PBMCs. The TCR comes from a human donor with aplastic anemia. As DNA, the CDR3 is TGTGCCAGCAGTTACGGGGGACCCTACGAGCAGCACTTC. As protein: CASSYGGPYEQHF.